This T cell receptor (beta chain) comes out of a study of cytotoxic CD8 clonotypes in ibrutinib-treated CLL. In germline, CDR1 is SGHRS, CDR2 YFSETQ. V was pared by 4 bases and J by 1 base, with 14 bases between. This CDR3 comprises 15 residues. Libraries were prepared by immunoSEQ multiplex PCR; TCRdb keeps only in-frame clonotypes and omits some of them. The table records a few hundred thousand clones, about three quarters of them present only once. The origin of this receptor is a human donor with chronic lymphocytic leukemia. The sequences come from PBMCs, collected after 24 months of ibrutinib treatment. V gene TRBV5-1 combines with J gene TRBJ2-5; D may be TRBD1 (6 bases). As DNA, the CDR3 is TGCGCCAGCAGCACACAGGGTCTGAGCCAAGAGACCCAGTACTTC. Amino acid sequence: CASSTQGLSQETQYF.